What follows are 30 T cell receptor beta chains derived from one specimen sequenced in a study of breast tumors, draining lymph nodes, adjacent tissues. TCRdb reanalysed the multiplex PCR reads using MiXCR and keeps one entry per CDR3 protein. The sample includes tens of thousands of distinct CDR3 sequences, roughly 23% seen only once; the top ten take more than 6.5%. The sequencing sample was made of breast tumor tissue. These TCRs come from a female donor with breast cancer. Some clones in this sample may be carry-over from other donors' samples.

This clonotype occurred many times. V is TRBV7-8 and J is TRBJ1-4; possible D gene TRBD1, 5 bases. This CDR3 has 13 residues. Germline V gene sequence: CDR1 SGHVS, CDR2 FQNEAQ. Trimming removed 1 base from V and 8 bases from J, with 8 bases in between. CDR3 residues: CASSLDRDEKLFF. CDR3 DNA sequence: TGTGCCAGCAGCTTAGACCGGGACGAAAAACTGTTTTTT.

The CDR3 protein is CASSTTETQYF. The DNA for the CDR3 is TGTGCCAGCAGCACGACAGAGACCCAGTACTTC. The rearrangement joins TRBV7-2 to TRBJ2-5, with D uncertain. V shed 5 bases and J shed 4 bases, with 5 bases lying between them. The germline V gene encodes CDR1 SGHTA and CDR2 FQGNSA. The CDR3 extends over 11 amino acids.

This clonotype was observed at least ten times. J is TRBJ2-2 and V is TRBV10-2; a possible D gene is TRBD1 (6 bases). This CDR3 is 14 amino acids long. Trimming cost V 7 bases and J 5 bases, with 14 bases left between them. Germline-derived CDR1 and CDR2 are WSHSY and SAAADI. CDR3 sequence: CASKVAGATGELFF. Here the CDR3 DNA reads TGCGCCAGCAAGGTGGCAGGGGCAACCGGGGAGCTGTTTTTT.

This clonotype was recorded at least ten times. The CDR3 protein is CSARDIGGTSNYGYTF. The CDR3 DNA reads TGCAGTGCTAGAGATATCGGGGGAACCTCTAACTATGGCTACACCTTC. This chain joins TRBV20-1 and TRBJ1-2; D possibly corresponds to TRBD1 (5 bases). Germline CDR1 is DFQATT and CDR2 is SNEGSKA (reference sequence). The CDR3 contains 16 residues. V dropped 0 bases and J dropped 0 bases, with 14 bases sitting between them.

There are many counts of this clonotype. This sequence joins TRBV14 and TRBJ2-3, with 9 bases aligning to TRBD2. CDR3 size: 15 residues. Germline V gene lookup returns CDR1 SGHDN and CDR2 FVKESK. Trimming cost V 3 bases and J 4 bases; bases outside gene matches: 5. CDR3 in amino acids: CASSHQRGESDTQYF. CDR3 nucleotides: TGTGCCAGCAGCCATCAGCGGGGGGAATCAGATACGCAGTATTTT.

This clonotype was counted many times. V gene TRBV11-2 combines with J gene TRBJ2-1; 7 positions agree with TRBD2. CDR1 and CDR2 (germline): SGHAT, FQNNGV. The CDR3 loop spans 15 amino acids. V gave up 5 bases and J gave up 6 bases; unmatched junction bases: 10. The CDR3, as DNA: TGTGCCAGCAGCCCCTCTAGCGGAGCCAGCAATGAGCAGTTCTTC. As protein: CASSPSSGASNEQFF.

CDR3 nucleotide sequence: TGTGCCAGCAGCCAAGATATCACTTCAGACTCTGGAAACACCATATATTTT. Protein product: CASSQDITSDSGNTIYF. The chain links TRBV3-1 to TRBJ1-3; D unresolved. The CDR3 is made up of 17 amino acids. V was trimmed by 0 bases and J by 0 bases, leaving 12 bases between them. Germline lookup yields CDR1 LGHDT and CDR2 YNNKEL (reference sequence).

Concerning this clonotype itself: This may be a read error, as it is one base from a much larger clone. The CDR3 DNA follows: TGCAGTGCTAGAGGACAGGGGGAAAGGACGCAGCATTTT. Translated, it gives CSARGQGERTQHF. The V call is TRBV20-1, the J call TRBJ2-3, with 9 nucleotides matching TRBD1. The tail of the sequence fits TRBJ1-5 better, so the J call may be wrong. The CDR3 is 13 amino acids. Germline lookup yields CDR1 DFQATT and CDR2 SNEGSKA (reference sequence).

This clonotype was seen repeatedly, ten times or more. This sequence joins TRBV12-3 or TRBV12-4 and TRBJ2-5, with TRBD1 as a possible D gene (5 bases). V was cut by 6 bases and J by 1 base, with 12 bases left in between. This CDR3 region has 14 residues. CDR3: CASRRTTVQETQYF. The CDR3 DNA reads TGTGCCAGCAGAAGGACGACAGTCCAAGAGACCCAGTACTTC.

This chain uses TRBV20-1 with TRBJ1-1; a weak D match, TRBD1 (5 bases). In germline, CDR1 is DFQATT, CDR2 SNEGSKA (reference sequence). The CDR3 runs 13 residues. Trimming cost V 3 bases and J 6 bases, with 14 bases left between them. The CDR3 sequence: CSASGGRGPEAFF. The CDR3 DNA is TGCAGTGCTAGTGGGGGAAGGGGCCCTGAAGCTTTCTTT.

To note about this clonotype: A much larger clone sits a single nucleotide away, making a read error possible. This CDR3 is missing its conserved last phenylalanine or tryptophan, likely due to a read error. CDR3 loop: CASSPKVPGETQYS. CDR3 DNA sequence: TGTGCCAGCTCACCAAAGGTCCCGGGAGAGACCCAGTACTCC. The rearrangement uses TRBV18 and TRBJ2-5; D call uncertain. This CDR3 is 14 amino acids long. With 2 bases removed from V and 4 bases from J, the gap between germline ends came to 11 bases. Germline CDR1 KGHSH, CDR2 LQKENI.

This clonotype was counted at least ten times. V usage is TRBV10-1 and J usage is TRBJ2-7; the D gene is possibly TRBD2 (5 bases). The CDR3 sequence is 10 residues long. V lost 9 bases and J 4 bases, leaving 7 bases between the germline ends. In germline, CDR1 is WNHNN, CDR2 SYGVQD (reference sequence). This chain's CDR3 is CARGRYEQYF. The CDR3, as DNA: TGCGCCAGGGGGAGATACGAGCAGTACTTC.

At least ten counts were recorded for this clonotype. One base away lies a much larger clone, so this may be a sequencing read error. The chain links TRBV7-6 to TRBJ2-5; D is ambiguous. CDR1 and CDR2 (germline): SGHVS, FNYEAQ. The CDR3 length is 11 residues. Deletions cut 0 bases from V and 5 bases from J, with 1 base between. CDR3 residues: CASSLAETQYF. The CDR3 coding sequence is TGTGCCAGCAGCTTAGCGGAGACCCAGTACTTC.

This clonotype was recorded many times. The chain has TRBV20-1 and TRBJ1-2; tentative D call: TRBD1 (5 bases). CDR1 and CDR2 (germline): DFQATT, SNEGSKA (reference sequence). Trimming removed 2 bases from V and 8 bases from J, with 12 bases in between. This CDR3 region has 12 residues. Here the CDR3 DNA reads TGCAGTGCTAGAAAGGGGACCTTGGGCTACACCTTC. The encoded protein is CSARKGTLGYTF.

The V and J genes are TRBV9 and TRBJ1-1; the match to TRBD1 covers 7 bases. Per the germline V gene, CDR1 is SGDLS and CDR2 is YYNGEE. Germline trimming cut 2 bases from V and 2 bases from J; bases unmatched to any gene: 6. The CDR3 covers 15 residues. The CDR3 reads CASSVEGTANTEAFF. DNA of the CDR3: TGTGCCAGCAGCGTCGAAGGGACAGCAAACACTGAAGCTTTCTTT.

In its sample, this clonotype was seen a few times. V gene TRBV11-3 combines with J gene TRBJ2-1, with 9 positions matching TRBD1. This CDR3 comprises 15 residues. V shed 5 bases and J 4 bases; nucleotides not matched to a gene: 6. CDR1 and CDR2 (germline): SGHNT, YENEEA. The CDR3 coding sequence is TGTGCCAGCAGCCTCGGGGGACAGGGATACAATGAGCAGTTCTTC. It is translated as CASSLGGQGYNEQFF.

This clonotype was detected only a few times. V is TRBV6-5 and J is TRBJ1-4, with D hard to call. Per germline, CDR1 MNHEY and CDR2 SVGAGI. The V gene lost 0 bases and the J gene lost 10 bases, with 9 bases spanning the gap. The CDR3 runs to 13 residues. The CDR3 region is CASSYSGLGKLFF. CDR3 in DNA: TGTGCCAGCAGTTACTCAGGACTTGGAAAACTGTTTTTT.

CDR3 nucleotides: TGTGCCAGTAGCGGAGACAGGATCAACTATGGCTACACCTTC. It codes for CASSGDRINYGYTF. The chain combines TRBV2 with TRBJ1-2, with a tentative D call TRBD1 (6 bases). The V gene's germline CDR1 is SNHLY and CDR2 FYNNEI. The CDR3 has 14 amino acids. Trimming took off 9 bases at V and 2 bases at J, with 16 bases between the two ends.

This clonotype has ten or more counts. The rearrangement joins TRBV20-1 to TRBJ2-7, with 7 bases lining up with TRBD2. After removal of 4 bases from V and 4 bases from J, the junction contained 7 bases not matched to a gene. Per the germline V gene, CDR1 is DFQATT and CDR2 is SNEGSKA (reference sequence). This CDR3 is 13 amino acids long. CDR3 DNA sequence: TGCAGTGCTATAGGGACTAATACTTACGAGCAGTACTTC. It yields the protein CSAIGTNTYEQYF.

This clonotype was observed a few times. V and J are TRBV5-4 and TRBJ2-1; no definite D call. The CDR3 spans 14 residues. The V and J ends lost 0 bases and 0 bases respectively, with 4 bases between them. CDR1 is SGHNT and CDR2 is YYREEE in the germline V gene (reference sequence). The CDR3: CASSLANSYNEQFF. The CDR3 region has the DNA TGTGCCAGCAGCTTGGCCAACTCCTACAATGAGCAGTTCTTC.

This clonotype has a count of ten or more. This chain links TRBV27 with TRBJ2-7; D gene unclear. CDR3 length: 18 amino acids. Germline loops: CDR1 MNHEY, CDR2 SMNVEV (reference sequence). V was cut by 5 bases and J by 2 bases, with 25 bases left in between. The CDR3 nucleotides are TGTGCCAGCAGTACAAGGTCCCCTCCGCTTGCGGTAACCTACGAGCAGTACTTC. Translated: CASSTRSPPLAVTYEQYF.

This clonotype was seen many times. J is TRBJ1-6 and V is TRBV28, with D unresolved. Germline CDR1 is MDHEN and CDR2 is SYDVKM. CDR3 size: 15 residues. V lost 3 bases and J lost 7, with 13 bases in between. The CDR3 nucleotides read TGTGCCAGCAGTTTGGATGTTTTAGGCAATTCACCCCTCCACTTT. Its protein is CASSLDVLGNSPLHF.

CDR3 sequence reads: CAPLGRGLATNEKLFF. CDR3 DNA: TGTGCCCCTTTGGGGAGGGGCCTTGCAACTAATGAAAAACTGTTTTTT. The genes are TRBV6-4 and TRBJ1-4, with D tentatively TRBD1 (5 bases). The germline V gene has CDR1 MRHNA and CDR2 SNTAGT. The CDR3 has 16 amino acids. V lost 11 bases to trimming and J lost 0 bases, with 19 bases between them.

Notes on this clonotype: At one end the junction does not follow the germline gene, possibly because of a read error. The rearrangement joins TRBV3-1 to TRBJ2-7; D may be TRBD1 or TRBD2 (5 bases each). Germline V lookup: CDR1 LGHDT, CDR2 YNNKEL (reference sequence). The CDR3 spans 16 residues. The CDR3: CASSPPGADNYYEEYF. The CDR3 coding sequence is TGTGCCAGCAGCCCCCCCGGGGCGGACAATTACTACGAGGAGTACTTC.

This rearrangement joins TRBV4-1 to TRBJ2-1; D is perhaps TRBD1 (5 bases). Germline V gives CDR1 MGHRA, CDR2 YSYEKL. Deletions cut 4 bases from V and 12 bases from J, with 13 bases between. The CDR3 has 12 amino acids. CDR3 sequence (DNA): TGCGCCAGCAGCCGGGGCGGATTGAGGCAGTTCTTC. It yields the protein CASSRGGLRQFF.

This clonotype was counted many times. V gene TRBV2 combines with J gene TRBJ2-3, with 8 bases fitting TRBD1. The CDR3 loop spans 15 amino acids. The V gene end was trimmed by 2 bases and the J gene end by 3 bases; junction bases not matched to a gene: 4. Germline V gene lookup returns CDR1 SNHLY and CDR2 FYNNEI. The DNA for the CDR3 is TGTGCCAGCAGTGAAAGAAGGACAGGGACAGATACGCAGTATTTT. Its protein is CASSERRTGTDTQYF. Full variable domain (remainder filled in from reference TRBV2 and TRBJ2-3): EPEVTQTPSHQVTQMGQEVILRCVPISNHLYFYWYRQILGQKVEFLVSFYNNEISEKSEIFDDQFSVERPDGSNFTLKIRSTKLEDSAMYFCASSERRTGTDTQYFGPGTRLTVL.

Ten or more counts support this clonotype. The V call is TRBV19, the J call TRBJ2-5; possibly TRBD1 or TRBD2 for D (5 bases each). CDR1 is LNHDA, CDR2 SQIVND, per germline (reference sequence). The CDR3 covers 14 residues. Trimming took 5 bases from V and 2 from J, leaving 12 bases between them. As DNA, the CDR3 is TGTGCCAGTAGTTTACCAGGGAGACAAGAGACCCAGTACTTC. It yields the protein CASSLPGRQETQYF.

The sample holds a few counts of this clonotype. The chain employs TRBV4-2 and TRBJ1-4; TRBD1 matches at 12 bases. Looked up from germline, CDR1 is LGHNA and CDR2 is YNFKEQ. This CDR3 comprises 19 residues. The trim removed 1 base at V and 3 bases at J, leaving 9 bases unmatched. CDR3 sequence reads: CASSQGGGDRGRSNEKLFF. CDR3 nucleotides: TGTGCCAGCAGCCAAGGGGGGGGGGACAGGGGGCGTTCTAATGAAAAACTGTTTTTT.

This clonotype was counted at least ten times. The genes are TRBV29-1 and TRBJ2-4, with D perhaps given as TRBD1 or TRBD2 (6 bases each). V gave up 7 bases and J gave up 1 base, with 14 bases separating them. CDR3 length equals 14 residues. CDR1 SQVTM and CDR2 ANQGSEA come from the germline V gene. The CDR3 is CSGGIGGAKNIQYF. The CDR3 bases are TGCAGCGGTGGAATAGGGGGGGCCAAAAACATTCAGTACTTC.

The V and J genes are TRBV7-9 and TRBJ1-2; a possible D gene is TRBD1 (5 bases). The V end was cut by 5 bases, the J end by 4 bases, with 11 bases between. Germline V gene data show CDR1 as SEHNR and CDR2 as FQNEAQ (reference sequence). This CDR3 is 13 amino acids long. In DNA form, the CDR3 reads TGTGCCAGCAGCCCGGACAAGGGCTATGGCTACACCTTC. Protein sequence: CASSPDKGYGYTF.